A single sample is the source of the 7 T cell receptor beta chains below, sequenced in a study of T cell responses to AZD1222 COVID-19 vaccine. Assay: immunoSEQ multiplex PCR; the TCRdb copy retains only in-frame clones and omits some. Found here are about 100,000 clones, about nine tenths of them singletons; the top ten hold roughly 1.7%. Sample: peripheral blood, taken on day 0 of AZD1222 vaccination. These receptors came from an adult in good health.

The rearrangement links TRBV24-1 to TRBJ1-1; 8 nucleotides line up with TRBD1. Germline CDR1 is KGHDR and CDR2 is SFDVKD. V gave up 3 bases and J gave up 2 bases; unmatched junction bases: 4. CDR3 length: 15 residues. Written as DNA, the CDR3 is TGTGCCACCAGTGATGCTGGACAGGGAAACACTGAAGCTTTCTTT. Translating it yields CATSDAGQGNTEAFF.

This clone was observed once. CDR3 nucleotides: TGTGCCAGCAGAACAGGAATTAATGAAAAACTGTTTTTT. The encoded protein is CASRTGINEKLFF. The chain has TRBV12-3 or TRBV12-4 and TRBJ1-4, with TRBD1 as a possible D gene (5 bases). CDR3 length: 13 residues. The ends were cut back, 6 bases at V and 4 bases at J, with 9 bases in the middle.

The V call is TRBV27, the J call TRBJ2-1; 7 positions match TRBD2. The CDR3 spans 15 residues. The V segment lost 6 bases and the J segment 0 bases; nucleotides outside the gene matches: 5. Germline V gene data show CDR1 as MNHEY and CDR2 as SMNVEV (reference sequence). The CDR3 coding sequence is TGTGCCAGCAGCCCACGCGGGAGCTCCTACAATGAGCAGTTCTTC. This encodes CASSPRGSSYNEQFF.

The chain joins TRBV4-1 to TRBJ1-5; 8 nucleotides align to TRBD1. This CDR3 comprises 16 residues. J gave up 4 bases and V 0 bases, and 5 bases lay outside the gene matches. Germline V gene sequence: CDR1 MGHRA, CDR2 YSYEKL. The CDR3 bases are TGCGCCAGCAGCCAAGATTGGCAGGGGGCGAATCAGCCCCAGCATTTT. Translated: CASSQDWQGANQPQHF.

Only one count was recorded for this clone. The rearrangement links TRBV6-2 or TRBV6-3 to TRBJ2-3; D is perhaps TRBD2 (6 bases). This CDR3 has 17 amino acids. From germline, CDR1 is MNHEY and CDR2 SVGEGT. Trimming took 0 bases from V and 1 from J, leaving 14 bases between them. The CDR3 coding sequence is TGTGCCAGCAGTTACTCCCTGGGGACGGGAGGCACAGATACGCAGTATTTT. Its protein product is CASSYSLGTGGTDTQYF.

The rearrangement joins TRBV6-1 to TRBJ1-6; D is perhaps TRBD1 (5 bases). CDR3 length equals 15 residues. Germline CDR1 and CDR2: MNHNS and SASEGT. V was trimmed by 1 base and J by 6 bases, leaving 10 bases between them. The CDR3: CASSEVWQGNSPLHF. In nucleotides, the CDR3 is TGTGCCAGCAGTGAAGTCTGGCAGGGTAATTCACCCCTCCACTTT.

The chain uses TRBV28 and TRBJ2-7; 12 bases are shared with TRBD2. The CDR3 is 16 amino acids. J lost 6 bases, V lost 6 bases, and 12 bases had no gene match. Germline-derived CDR1 and CDR2 are MDHEN and SYDVKM. CDR3 in DNA: TGTGCCAGCAGCTCCCTGAGACTAGCGGGAGACGGCGAGCAGTACTTC. The encoded protein is CASSSLRLAGDGEQYF.